This T cell receptor (beta chain) was observed in a study of brain T cells in children with intractable seizures. Germline V lookup: CDR1 SGHRS, CDR2 YFSETQ. V was shortened by 1 base and J by 3 bases, with 8 bases between the two germline ends. The CDR3 contains 13 residues. Concerning this clone itself: Its target is unknown.

Study observations and caveats: Patients' HCMV serostatus was unknown; virus specificity rests on CDR3 similarity alone. Clones missing pre-surgery may reflect undersampling of that blood sample.

Some clones are missing from TCRdb's copy, which holds only in-frame ones; the method was immunoSEQ multiplex PCR. The top ten hold roughly 5.8% of the sample, which has 300,000 to 400,000 clones, more than 85% seen once. Time point of the sample: blood from clinic visit 5 months post-surgery; TSC patient then seizure free. Sequencing was limited to surgery cases with top T cell transcript signatures in brain tissue. Specimen: peripheral blood, collected roughly 5 months after surgery. The source of this sequence is a boy younger than two with tuberous sclerosis and intractable seizures. The chain has TRBV5-1 and TRBJ2-7; D not certain. CDR3 sequence reads: CASSLTQNYEQYF. CDR3 DNA sequence: TGCGCCAGCAGCTTGACTCAGAACTACGAGCAGTACTTC.